This TCR beta chain was sequenced during a study of blood T cells in healthy people across ages. Regarding the study as a whole: Naive T cell percentage strongly correlated with TCR beta diversity. Among long-lived donors, naive CD4+ cells were more numerous and diversity higher than in aged donors.

A second roughly 6 to 11 cycle PCR used barcoded and J-beta primers. Every cDNA molecule bore a tag from a template-switch adaptor containing 12 random nucleotides. Using its own MiXCR run on the 5' RACE reads, TCRdb lists one record per CDR3 protein. This table has about 1.4 million distinct CDR3 sequences, approximately 63% appearing once. With regard to this clonotype: Antigen: not known.

The clonotype comes from a man aged 18 to 30 in good health. Sequencing was performed on blood.

The CDR3: CASSQGLVNQPQHF. CDR3 in DNA: TGCGCCAGCAGCCAAGGATTGGTCAATCAGCCCCAGCATTTT. This chain links TRBV4-3 with TRBJ1-5; no clear D. The germline CDR1 and CDR2 sequences are LGHNA and YSLEER. Between the trimmed V and J ends, which lost 1 base and 3 bases, there was a span of 7 bases. This CDR3 is built from 14 residues.